This is a list of T cell receptor beta chains from one sample in a study of cytomegalovirus exposure and HLA in healthy donors. Profiling relied on immunoSEQ multiplex PCR, and the TCRdb table lists in-frame clones only, not all of them. The repertoire consists of about 130,000 clones, with about 10% occurring once and the leading ten covering 4.6%. Sequenced material: PBMCs. The receptors come from a woman aged 18-30 years in good health and CMV-seropositive. CDR3s include the opening cysteine and the closing phenylalanine or tryptophan. Fields, in order: V gene, J gene, D gene, clone size, CDR3 DNA, CDR3 protein. D genes are given only for firm matches. Clone size is given for some rows only: seen once, a few or many times, or a class if the clone is expanded.

V: TRBV9; J: TRBJ1-5; D: NA; size: few; DNA: TGTGCCAGCAGCCTAACAGGGAGAGTGAATCAGCCCCAGCATTTT; CDR3: CASSLTGRVNQPQHF
V: TRBV6-5; J: TRBJ1-2; D: TRBD1; size: NA; DNA: TGTGCCAGCAGTCTAGGACAGGTCTATGGCTACACCTTC; CDR3: CASSLGQVYGYTF
V: TRBV5-4; J: TRBJ2-5; D: TRBD1; size: few; DNA: TGTGCCAGCAGCCAAGGGGGACAGGGTGAGACCCAGTACTTC; CDR3: CASSQGGQGETQYF
V: TRBV7-8; J: TRBJ1-3; D: TRBD1; size: few; DNA: TGTGCCAGCAGCTCAGGGGGGTCTGGAAACACCATATATTTT; CDR3: CASSSGGSGNTIYF
V: TRBV14; J: TRBJ2-5; D: TRBD2; size: NA; DNA: TGTGCCAGCAGCCAGTGGAGCGGGAGTGGGGCCGAGACCCAGTACTTC; CDR3: CASSQWSGSGAETQYF
V: TRBV28; J: TRBJ2-5; D: NA; size: few; DNA: TGTGCCAGCAGTTTTACGGGAGAGACCCAGTACTTC; CDR3: CASSFTGETQYF
V: TRBV11-3; J: TRBJ2-1; D: TRBD2; size: NA; DNA: TGTGCCAGCAATAAGCGGGAGAAGGGTAATGAGCAGTTCTTC; CDR3: CASNKREKGNEQFF
V: TRBV18; J: TRBJ2-3; D: TRBD2; size: NA; DNA: TGTGCCAGCTCACCACCGGGACTAGCAGATACGCAGTATTTT; CDR3: CASSPPGLADTQYF
V: TRBV28; J: TRBJ1-5; D: TRBD1; size: NA; DNA: TGTGCCAGCAGAAGGGGACAGGTGAGCAATCAGCCCCAGCATTTT; CDR3: CASRRGQVSNQPQHF
V: TRBV19; J: TRBJ2-6; D: TRBD1; size: NA; DNA: TGTGCCACGACAGGGGGTAACTCTGGGGCCAACGTCCTGACTTTC; CDR3: CATTGGNSGANVLTF
V: TRBV15; J: TRBJ2-7; D: NA; size: few; DNA: TGTGCCACCAGCAGAGACTCGGGGAGCAGCTCCTACGAGCAGTACTTC; CDR3: CATSRDSGSSSYEQYF
V: TRBV7-9; J: TRBJ1-1; D: NA; size: few; DNA: TGTGCCAGCAGCCACCCCAGGGGCGGGAACACTGAAGCTTTCTTT; CDR3: CASSHPRGGNTEAFF
V: TRBV2; J: TRBJ2-7; D: NA; size: few; DNA: TGTGCCACCTCCGTGGACAGAAGCTCCGAGCAGTACTTC; CDR3: CATSVDRSSEQYF
V: TRBV2; J: TRBJ1-2; D: TRBD1; size: NA; DNA: TGTGCCAGCAGTGAACAGGGGGAGGCTAACTATGGCTACACCTTC; CDR3: CASSEQGEANYGYTF
V: TRBV27; J: TRBJ1-1; D: NA; size: NA; DNA: TGTGCCAGCAGTCTGGGACATCCGAACACTGAAGCTTTCTTT; CDR3: CASSLGHPNTEAFF
V: TRBV10-3; J: TRBJ1-5; D: TRBD1; size: few; DNA: TGTGCCATCAAGAGGGGGCCCAATCAGCCCCAGCATTTT; CDR3: CAIKRGPNQPQHF
V: TRBV7-8; J: TRBJ2-2; D: NA; size: few; DNA: TGTGCCAGCAGCCCAGCCGGAGTCTGGGAGCTGTTTTTT; CDR3: CASSPAGVWELFF
V: TRBV7-9; J: TRBJ2-7; D: NA; size: few; DNA: TGTGCCAGCAGCTTAATTCCGCGCGAGCAGTACTTC; CDR3: CASSLIPREQYF
V: TRBV27; J: TRBJ2-7; D: TRBD2; size: few; DNA: TGTGCCAGCAGTCTTGCGGCTAGCGGAACCTACGAGCAGTACTTC; CDR3: CASSLAASGTYEQYF
V: TRBV5-1; J: TRBJ2-7; D: TRBD1; size: few; DNA: TGCGCCAGCAGCGTAAGGACAGGGGGCAAGTACGAGCAGTACTTC; CDR3: CASSVRTGGKYEQYF
V: TRBV14; J: TRBJ1-2; D: TRBD1; size: NA; DNA: TGTGCCAGCAGCCAATGGGGACAGGGGGCGATGAGATCAGGTGGCTACACCTTC; CDR3: CASSQWGQGAMRSGGYTF
V: TRBV28; J: TRBJ2-7; D: TRBD1; size: few; DNA: TGTGCCAGCAGTTTCCCCCTTACACCGGGACAGGGACCGCAGAGCACCTACGAGCAGTACTTC; CDR3: CASSFPLTPGQGPQSTYEQYF
V: TRBV19; J: TRBJ1-3; D: NA; size: few; DNA: TGTGCCAGTAGTATACAAGGAAACACCATATATTTT; CDR3: CASSIQGNTIYF
V: TRBV29-1; J: TRBJ2-1; D: TRBD2; size: few; DNA: TGCAGCGCCAGACTAGCGGGAGGGCTCTACAATGAGCAGTTCTTC; CDR3: CSARLAGGLYNEQFF
V: TRBV2; J: TRBJ1-2; D: NA; size: NA; DNA: TGTGCCAGCGCCTCCCGTGGGGACTTCTATGGCTACACCTTC; CDR3: CASASRGDFYGYTF
V: TRBV9; J: TRBJ1-1; D: NA; size: few; DNA: TGTGCCAGCAGCGTAGGGCGGTCCGGTGATGAAGCTTTCTTT; CDR3: CASSVGRSGDEAFF
V: TRBV2; J: TRBJ2-1; D: TRBD1; size: few; DNA: TGTGCCAGCAGTGTTTGGACAGGGACCTACAATGAGCAGTTCTTC; CDR3: CASSVWTGTYNEQFF
V: TRBV4-1; J: TRBJ1-1; D: NA; size: few; DNA: TGCGCCAGCAGCATAACCGTCGGGACTGAAGCTTTCTTT; CDR3: CASSITVGTEAFF
V: TRBV28; J: TRBJ1-1; D: NA; size: few; DNA: TGTGCCAGCAGCTCTTCCGGGACAATGAACACTGAAGCTTTCTTT; CDR3: CASSSSGTMNTEAFF
V: TRBV18; J: TRBJ2-2; D: NA; size: NA; DNA: TGTGCCAGCTCACCACGGTTGCCTTCGGGGGTGGTCGCCGGGGAGCTGTTTTTT; CDR3: CASSPRLPSGVVAGELFF
V: TRBV11-3; J: TRBJ2-2; D: TRBD2; size: NA; DNA: TGTGCCAGCAGCTTCCCGGCGGGAGAGGACACCGGGGAGCTGTTTTTT; CDR3: CASSFPAGEDTGELFF
V: TRBV19; J: TRBJ1-1; D: NA; size: NA; DNA: TGTGCCAGTAGTATCCGGGGGAACACTGAAGCTTTCTTT; CDR3: CASSIRGNTEAFF